Each of the 8 T cell receptor beta chains below was sequenced from the same sample in a study of T cell responses to AZD1222 COVID-19 vaccine. Some clones are missing from TCRdb's copy, which holds only in-frame ones; the method was immunoSEQ multiplex PCR. The sample lists 80,000 or so clones, 65% to 80% occurring once. The sample in question was peripheral blood, obtained 28 days after the second dose of the MenACWY control vaccine. All receptors come from an adult who received the MenACWY meningococcal vaccine as a control.

The J gene is TRBJ1-6, the V gene TRBV30, with D possibly TRBD1 on 6 matching bases. The CDR3 consists of 13 residues. Germline lookup yields CDR1 GTSNPN and CDR2 SVGIG (reference sequence). The V end was cut by 5 bases, the J end by 8 bases, with 13 bases between. The CDR3 loop is CAWGGGADSPLHF. CDR3 bases: TGTGCCTGGGGAGGGGGTGCGGATTCACCCCTCCACTTT.

This clone was seen just once. V gene TRBV30 combines with J gene TRBJ2-3; no firm D call. The CDR3 runs 13 residues. Germline V gene data show CDR1 as GTSNPN and CDR2 as SVGIG (reference sequence). Written as DNA, the CDR3 is TGTGCTCTCAAACGCGCCCTCACAGATACGCAGTATTTT. Protein sequence: CALKRALTDTQYF.

The J gene is TRBJ1-2, the V gene TRBV28; no clear D. The CDR3 contains 15 residues. V shed 1 base and J shed 1 base, with 10 bases lying between them. Germline assignment: CDR1 MDHEN and CDR2 SYDVKM. The CDR3 DNA follows: TGTGCCAGCAGTTTATTGGACGGAAATAACTATGGCTACACCTTC. As protein: CASSLLDGNNYGYTF.

The V gene is TRBV5-3, the J gene TRBJ2-5; perhaps TRBD2 as D (7 bases). TRBV5-3 is an open reading frame whose function is uncertain. V dropped 5 bases and J dropped 5 bases, with 28 bases sitting between them. This CDR3 contains 18 residues. Here the CDR3 DNA reads TGTGCCAGAAGACCCCACCGGGGGGCACAAGAGTATTGGGAGACCCAGTACTTC. Protein product: CARRPHRGAQEYWETQYF.

This clone is a singleton in its sample. The chain is built from TRBV7-9 and TRBJ1-4; D remains unclear. This CDR3 comprises 11 residues. Trimming removed 3 bases at V and 6 bases at J, with 2 bases between. Per the germline V gene, CDR1 is SEHNR and CDR2 is FQNEAQ (reference sequence). CDR3 loop: CASSFDEKLFF. The CDR3 region has the DNA TGTGCCAGCAGCTTTGATGAAAAACTGTTTTTT. The whole variable domain, remainder taken from reference TRBV7-9 and TRBJ1-4, is DTGVSQNPRHKITKRGQNVTFRCDPISEHNRLYWYRQTLGQGPEFLTYFQNEAQLEKSRLLSDRFSAERPKGSFSTLEIQRTEQGDSAMYLCASSFDEKLFFGSGTQLSVL.

CDR3 bases: TGTGCCTGGACCTTCGAAGAGAACACTGAAGCTTTCTTT. It yields the protein CAWTFEENTEAFF. The chain combines TRBV30 with TRBJ1-1; no clear D gene. Between the trimmed V and J ends, which lost 4 bases and 1 base, there was a span of 10 bases. CDR1 GTSNPN and CDR2 SVGIG come from the germline V gene (reference sequence). The CDR3 is 13 amino acids.

This clone was counted only a few times. The CDR3: CAWSVKGQGGGYTF. The CDR3 bases are TGTGCCTGGAGTGTAAAAGGGCAGGGTGGGGGCTACACCTTC. V is TRBV30 and J is TRBJ1-2; a possible D gene is TRBD1 (5 bases). The CDR3 spans 14 residues. The V gene lost 0 bases and the J gene lost 8 bases, with 16 bases spanning the gap. CDR1 and CDR2 (germline): GTSNPN, SVGIG (reference sequence).

V and J are TRBV7-2 and TRBJ2-7; D call uncertain. CDR1 is SGHTA, CDR2 FQGNSA, per germline. This CDR3 is 14 amino acids long. V lost 5 bases to trimming and J lost 0 bases, with 11 bases between them. The CDR3 bases are TGTGCCAGCAGCCGTCCCGGCCGCTCCTACGAGCAGTACTTC. This sequence encodes CASSRPGRSYEQYF.